The clone carrying this TCR beta chain occurred many times. Each molecule of TCR cDNA was tagged with one unique molecular identifier. TCRdb reanalysed the 5' RACE reads using MiXCR and keeps one entry per CDR3 protein. The sample lists about 26,000 distinct CDR3 sequences; around 13% were seen once. This sample was included in a study of spatial heterogeneity in lung cancer. The CDR3 loop spans 19 amino acids. Germline assignment: CDR1 LGHDT and CDR2 YNNKEL (reference sequence). V lost 4 bases and J lost 0; bases outside the gene matches: 15. This sample's time point: sample taken at primary tumor resection. In each case, whole RNA from tumor, nontumor lung or frozen PBMC was sequenced unsorted.

The rearrangement joins TRBV3-1 to TRBJ2-1, with TRBD2 identical over 7 bases. The sample consisted of PBMCs, taken at surgery. The sequence derives from a female donor with early-stage non-small cell lung cancer. The CDR3 bases are TGTGCCAGCAGCCGTCTCCCCCCTAGCGGCGTAAGCTCCTACAATGAGCAGTTCTTC. It codes for CASSRLPPSGVSSYNEQFF.